Listed here are 23 T cell receptor beta chains from one sample, sequenced in a study of Graves' ophthalmopathy and Graves' hyperthyroidism. Transcripts of RNA were the source for amplifying TCR beta CDR3 regions. An initial RT-PCR round employing HTBI primers preceded a second-round multiplex PCR. TCRdb independently ran MiXCR on the multiplex PCR reads; one entry per CDR3 protein. The sample lists 200,000 to 250,000 distinct CDR3 sequences; roughly a fifth were seen once. Source material: peripheral blood. The source is a woman aged 45 to 65 with Graves' ophthalmopathy.

This clonotype was observed at least ten times. V is TRBV28 and J is TRBJ2-5; D may be TRBD1 (6 bases). The CDR3 extends over 15 amino acids. Trimming removed 4 bases from V and 5 bases from J, with 17 bases in between. Germline CDR1 MDHEN, CDR2 SYDVKM. In nucleotides, the CDR3 is TGTGCCAGCAGTTCCCCACCAGGGGCGAAGGAGACCCAGTACTTC. It yields the protein CASSSPPGAKETQYF.

This clonotype was counted many times. The chain links TRBV5-1 to TRBJ2-1, with TRBD2 matching 11 bases. V shed 1 base and J 8 bases; nucleotides not matched to a gene: 11. The CDR3 covers 17 residues. In germline, CDR1 is SGHRS, CDR2 YFSETQ. The DNA for the CDR3 is TGCGCCAGCAGCTTGTTGGCTAGCGGGAGGTCGGCAGATGAGCAGTTCTTC. It yields the protein CASSLLASGRSADEQFF.

This clonotype occurred many times. This sequence joins TRBV2 and TRBJ2-5; 11 nucleotides align to TRBD1. The CDR3 spans 15 residues. Germline lookup yields CDR1 SNHLY and CDR2 FYNNEI. Losses at the gene ends were 6 bases for V and 4 bases for J; bases not matched to a gene: 7. The CDR3 is CASSARTGGGETQYF. DNA for the CDR3: TGTGCCAGCAGCGCCCGGACAGGGGGCGGAGAGACCCAGTACTTC.

This clonotype was found many times. This rearrangement joins TRBV2 to TRBJ1-6; 7 bases align to TRBD1. CDR3 length: 13 amino acids. The junction had 2 bases not matched to a gene; V was cut back by 4 bases and J by 8 bases. Germline V gene lookup returns CDR1 SNHLY and CDR2 FYNNEI. CDR3 loop: CASSAGQHSPLHF. The CDR3 nucleotides are TGTGCCAGCAGTGCGGGACAGCATTCACCCCTCCACTTT.

This clonotype showed up many times. V and J are TRBV7-8 and TRBJ1-6, with D perhaps matching TRBD1 (6 bases). Per germline, CDR1 SGHVS and CDR2 FQNEAQ. Trimming cost V 5 bases and J 5 bases, with 19 bases left between them. The CDR3 is 17 residues long. The CDR3 DNA reads TGTGCCAGCAGCCGTTACCCCGCAGGGGTCGATAATTCACCCCTCCACTTT. It encodes CASSRYPAGVDNSPLHF.

This clonotype was counted many times. The gene calls are TRBV24-1 and TRBJ2-5; 8 nucleotides align to TRBD1. The CDR3 totals 15 residues. V dropped 3 bases and J dropped 7; count of bases not matched to a gene: 9. Germline CDR1 reads KGHDR; CDR2 reads SFDVKD. The chain's CDR3 is CATSDHGQGGGTQYF. CDR3 sequence (DNA): TGTGCCACCAGTGATCATGGACAGGGTGGAGGGACCCAGTACTTC.

This clonotype was detected many times. V usage is TRBV6-1 and J usage is TRBJ2-5; 8 bases align to TRBD1. The germline CDR1 and CDR2 sequences are MNHNS and SASEGT. Trimming at V came to 2 bases and at J to 4 bases, leaving 6 bases not matched to a gene. The CDR3 is made up of 15 amino acids. CDR3 in amino acids: CASSETTGGRETQYF. The CDR3 DNA reads TGTGCCAGCAGTGAAACAACAGGGGGTAGAGAGACCCAGTACTTC.

Ten or more counts support this clonotype. The chain's CDR3 is CATSEFRGRAAQPQHF. CDR3 DNA: TGTGCCACCAGTGAGTTCAGGGGGCGAGCGGCACAGCCCCAGCATTTT. This chain connects TRBV24-1 to TRBJ1-5; 8 bases line up with TRBD1. CDR1 and CDR2 from the germline V gene are KGHDR and SFDVKD. The V segment lost 4 bases and the J segment 7 bases; nucleotides outside the gene matches: 11. The CDR3 is 16 residues long.

For this clonotype: A much more abundant neighbour one base away suggests this may be a read error. The V gene is TRBV24-1, the J gene TRBJ2-1, with 7 bases matching TRBD2. The CDR3 is 16 amino acids. Germline CDR1 is KGHDR and CDR2 is SFDVKD. V was pared by 5 bases and J by 9 bases, with 15 bases of the junction left unmatched. The CDR3 here is CATSGSAQTSRSEQFF. CDR3 nucleotides: TGTGCCACCAGTGGTTCCGCCCAGACTAGCAGATCTGAGCAGTTCTTC.

The chain uses TRBV11-1 and TRBJ1-1; 9 bases align to TRBD1. The germline gives CDR1 SGHAT, CDR2 FQDESV (reference sequence). The J segment lost 2 bases and the V segment lost 2 bases, leaving 6 bases of the junction unmatched. The CDR3 is made up of 16 amino acids. CDR3 amino acids: CASSLMWDRDNTEAFF. The CDR3 nucleotides are TGTGCCAGCAGCTTAATGTGGGACAGGGACAACACTGAAGCTTTCTTT.

This clonotype was counted many times. V is TRBV11-2 and J is TRBJ1-2; no clear D gene. This CDR3 spans 13 amino acids. V was shortened by 6 bases and J by 4 bases, with 12 bases between the two germline ends. From germline, CDR1 is SGHAT and CDR2 FQNNGV. Here the CDR3 reads CASSSEWAYGYTF. Here the CDR3 DNA reads TGTGCCAGCAGTTCCGAGTGGGCCTATGGCTACACCTTC.

This clonotype was observed at least ten times. The chain couples TRBV6-2 or TRBV6-3 to TRBJ2-7; D is unclear. Trimming removed 7 bases at V and 5 bases at J, with 15 bases between. There are 13 residues in the CDR3. Germline-derived CDR1 and CDR2 are MNHEY and SVGEGT. The CDR3 here is CASTRRQAHEQYF. The CDR3 DNA is TGTGCCAGCACCCGGCGGCAGGCCCACGAGCAGTACTTC.

This rearrangement joins TRBV19 to TRBJ1-1; no clear D. The CDR3 totals 15 residues. Germline CDR1 and CDR2: LNHDA and SQIVND (reference sequence). V lost 3 bases and J lost 0, with 11 bases in between. The CDR3 reads CASSISGNMNTEAFF. CDR3 coding DNA: TGTGCCAGTAGTATTTCAGGTAATATGAACACTGAAGCTTTCTTT.

This clonotype was detected many times. The CDR3 DNA is TGTGCCAGCTCCCAGTCCGGCGGAACTGCCTACGAGCAGTACTTC. Its translation is CASSQSGGTAYEQYF. The chain recombines TRBV18 with TRBJ2-7; D uncertain. Per the germline V gene, CDR1 is KGHSH and CDR2 is LQKENI. Trimming stripped 6 bases from V and 2 bases from J, with 17 bases between. The CDR3 runs to 15 residues.

The chain employs TRBV20-1 and TRBJ2-5; no definite D call. Trimming pared 6 bases from V and 5 bases from J, leaving 16 bases between. This CDR3 is 13 amino acids long. Per germline, CDR1 DFQATT and CDR2 SNEGSKA (reference sequence). CDR3 loop: CSANPVGRETQYF. CDR3 bases: TGCAGTGCCAACCCGGTAGGACGGGAGACCCAGTACTTC.

This clonotype was observed many times. The chain carries TRBV6-1 and TRBJ1-1, with 10 bases lining up with TRBD1. The J segment lost 2 bases and the V segment lost 6 bases, leaving 9 bases of the junction unmatched. Per germline, CDR1 MNHNS and CDR2 SASEGT. The CDR3 spans 16 residues. DNA of the CDR3: TGTGCCAGCAGGACCGGGACAGGGGCCCTAAACACTGAAGCTTTCTTT. Protein product: CASRTGTGALNTEAFF.

V gene TRBV4-1 combines with J gene TRBJ2-7, with D perhaps assigned TRBD1 or TRBD2 (6 bases each). This CDR3 is built from 15 residues. The V end lost 3 bases, the J end lost 7 bases, and 19 bases lay between the germline ends. Per germline, CDR1 MGHRA and CDR2 YSYEKL. The CDR3 region is CASSQSAGGRREQYF. The CDR3 DNA is TGCGCCAGCAGCCAGAGCGCTGGGGGGCGACGGGAGCAGTACTTC.

The chain recombines TRBV28 with TRBJ2-7; D gene ambiguous. This CDR3 region has 12 residues. Germline values: CDR1 MDHEN, CDR2 SYDVKM. The ends were cut back, 4 bases at V and 6 bases at J, with 10 bases in the middle. The CDR3 loop is CASSSDLPEQYF. The CDR3 DNA reads as TGTGCCAGCAGTTCGGATCTGCCCGAGCAGTACTTC.

This chain joins TRBV12-3 or TRBV12-4 and TRBJ1-2, with no clear D. V lost 1 base and J lost 1, with 13 bases in between. There are 16 residues in the CDR3. In DNA, the CDR3 is TGTGCCAGCAGTTTAGAGGGCAGACCTTATAACTATGGCTACACCTTC. Residues: CASSLEGRPYNYGYTF.

This clonotype came up many times. The chain combines TRBV20-1 with TRBJ2-6; 11 bases line up with TRBD2. CDR1 is DFQATT, CDR2 SNEGSKA, per germline (reference sequence). Unmatched junction bases numbered 4, after V lost 6 bases and J lost 0 bases. The CDR3 consists of 16 residues. For the CDR3, the DNA is TGCAGTGCACAACTAGCGGGAGTCTCTGGGGCCAACGTCCTGACTTTC. This gives the protein CSAQLAGVSGANVLTF.

This clonotype was picked up many times. The chain couples TRBV29-1 to TRBJ2-7; 7 bases are a match to TRBD1. The germline V gene encodes CDR1 SQVTM and CDR2 ANQGSEA. The CDR3 spans 12 residues. V gave up 7 bases and J gave up 2 bases; unmatched junction bases: 5. CDR3 DNA sequence: TGCAGCGCAAACAGGGGCCCCTACGAGCAGTACTTC. This translates into CSANRGPYEQYF.

This clonotype was seen many times. The V call is TRBV30, the J call TRBJ2-7; D is possibly TRBD2 (5 bases). From germline, CDR1 is GTSNPN and CDR2 SVGIG (reference sequence). Trimming took 2 bases from V and 6 from J, leaving 23 bases between them. This CDR3 has 16 amino acids. CDR3 in amino acids: CAWSLPDADFDPEQYF. CDR3 DNA sequence: TGTGCCTGGAGTTTGCCTGATGCGGACTTCGATCCCGAGCAGTACTTC.

This clonotype was observed at least ten times. This chain connects TRBV27 to TRBJ2-5; 9 bases align to TRBD1. There are 15 residues in the CDR3. Germline CDR1 is MNHEY and CDR2 is SMNVEV (reference sequence). V trimming: 2 bases; J trimming: 3 bases; junction bases outside the gene matches: 4. The CDR3 nucleotides are TGTGCCAGCAGTTTAACGGGACAGGGTAAAGAGACCCAGTACTTC. Translated, it gives CASSLTGQGKETQYF.